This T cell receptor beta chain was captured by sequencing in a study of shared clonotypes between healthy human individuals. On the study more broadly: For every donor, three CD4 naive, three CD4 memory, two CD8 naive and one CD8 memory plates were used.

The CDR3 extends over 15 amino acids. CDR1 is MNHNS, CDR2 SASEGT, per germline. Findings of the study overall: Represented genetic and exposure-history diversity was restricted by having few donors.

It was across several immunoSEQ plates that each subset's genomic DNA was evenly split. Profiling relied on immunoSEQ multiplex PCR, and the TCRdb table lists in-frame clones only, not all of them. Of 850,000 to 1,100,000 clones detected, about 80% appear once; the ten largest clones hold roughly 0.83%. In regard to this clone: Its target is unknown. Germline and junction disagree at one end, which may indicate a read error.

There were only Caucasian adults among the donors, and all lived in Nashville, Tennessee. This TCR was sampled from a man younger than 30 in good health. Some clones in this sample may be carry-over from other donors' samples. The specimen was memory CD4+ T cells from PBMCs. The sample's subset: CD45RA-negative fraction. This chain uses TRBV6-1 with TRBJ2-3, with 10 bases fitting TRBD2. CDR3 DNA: TGTGCCATCAGTGGACGGACTAGCGGAACAGATACGCAGTATTTT. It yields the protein CAISGRTSGTDTQYF.